The 5 T cell receptor beta chains below were found in one sample sequenced in a study of cytomegalovirus exposure and HLA in healthy donors. The method was immunoSEQ multiplex PCR; TCRdb's version includes in-frame clones alone and lacks a portion of them. The sample lists around 60,000 clones, just over 90% occurring once. Sequenced sample: PBMCs. Receptors originate from a woman under 30 in good health and CMV-seronegative.

This clone appeared once. The J gene is TRBJ1-1, the V gene TRBV4-3; perhaps TRBD1 as D (6 bases). The CDR3 is 15 residues long. The ends were cut back, 0 bases at V and 4 bases at J, with 12 bases in the middle. Germline CDR1 reads LGHNA; CDR2 reads YSLEER. The CDR3 protein is CASSQDRGGITEAFF. CDR3 sequence (DNA): TGCGCCAGCAGCCAAGATAGGGGGGGAATCACTGAAGCTTTCTTT.

The chain combines TRBV29-1 with TRBJ1-1; D remains unclear. The CDR3 totals 13 residues. Per the germline V gene, CDR1 is SQVTM and CDR2 is ANQGSEA. CDR3 in DNA: TGCAGTACCCAAGCAGTGGGAGCCACTGAAGCTTTCTTT. Translation gives CSTQAVGATEAFF. Looking up the rest from reference TRBV29-1 and TRBJ1-1 gives the full variable domain: SAVISQKPSRDICQRGTSLTIQCQVDSQVTMMFWYRQQPGQSLTLIATANQGSEATYESGFVIDKFPISRPNLTFSTLTVSNMSPEDSSIYLCSTQAVGATEAFFGQGTRLTVV.

This clone has just one count. The V call is TRBV28, the J call TRBJ1-1; no clear D. This CDR3 spans 13 amino acids. V lost 2 bases and J lost 5, with 9 bases in between. Germline V gene lookup returns CDR1 MDHEN and CDR2 SYDVKM. CDR3 region: CASSLGEETEAFF. In DNA form, the CDR3 reads TGTGCCAGCAGTTTAGGGGAGGAAACTGAAGCTTTCTTT. Together with reference TRBV28 and TRBJ1-1, the CDR3 gives the full variable domain: DVKVTQSSRYLVKRTGEKVFLECVQDMDHENMFWYRQDPGLGLRLIYFSYDVKMKEKGDIPEGYSVSREKKERFSLILESASTNQTSMYLCASSLGEETEAFFGQGTRLTVV.

The chain uses TRBV7-9 and TRBJ2-1, with 14 bases that match TRBD2. The CDR3 runs to 16 residues. CDR1 and CDR2 (germline): SEHNR, FQNEAQ (reference sequence). Trimming cost V 5 bases and J 10 bases; bases outside gene matches: 10. CDR3 sequence (DNA): TGTGCCAGCAGCCCGCCGACTAGCGGGGGGGCCCGAGAGCAGTTCTTC. Encoded protein: CASSPPTSGGAREQFF.

This chain joins TRBV9 and TRBJ1-2; possible D gene TRBD1, 5 bases. Trimming shortened V by 0 bases and J by 8 bases, and 8 bases separated the two germline ends. The germline gives CDR1 SGDLS, CDR2 YYNGEE. The CDR3 sequence is 12 residues long. The DNA of the CDR3 is TGTGCCAGCAGCGTAGGACAGTTAGGCTACACCTTC. Protein product: CASSVGQLGYTF. Looking up the rest from reference TRBV9 and TRBJ1-2 gives the full variable domain: DSGVTQTPKHLITATGQRVTLRCSPRSGDLSVYWYQQSLDQGLQFLIQYYNGEERAKGNILERFSAQQFPDLHSELNLSSLELGDSALYFCASSVGQLGYTFGSGTRLTVV.